The source of this T cell receptor (beta chain) is a study of blood T cell repertoires in COVID-19. As for the study in general: PBMCs, B-cell-depleted T cells, or T cells provided the cDNA or gDNA that made up the material.

The protocol was immunoSEQ multiplex PCR, while the TCRdb copy is restricted to in-frame clones and leaves out a portion. The profile shows 56,000 or so clones, less than 90% of them singletons. CDR3 length: 15 residues. V is TRBV12-1 and J is TRBJ2-1; TRBD1 reflects the table's D call only, with no check against the DNA. TRBV12-1 has pseudogene status. Input material: peripheral blood. This sequence was found in a human donor in a cohort sampled during active COVID-19. The CDR3 nucleotides read TGTGCCAGCAGCTTTGCGCAGGGTGGCCACAATGAGCAGTTCTTC. Its protein product is CASSFAQGGHNEQFF.